Following are 26 T cell receptor beta chains from one sample sequenced in a study of cytomegalovirus exposure and HLA in healthy donors. The PCR contained 60 Vbeta and 13 Jbeta primers. TCRdb's table, derived via immunoSEQ multiplex PCR, lists solely in-frame clones and lacks some. The sample carries tens of thousands of clones, around 68% recorded once. The specimen sequenced was PBMCs. These receptors came from a man aged 25 to 45 in good health and CMV-seronegative.

The chain combines TRBV7-2 with TRBJ2-7; 7 nucleotides match TRBD2. Trimming removed 5 bases from V and 4 bases from J; junction bases left unmatched: 11. The CDR3 length is 15 residues. Looked up from germline, CDR1 is SGHTA and CDR2 is FQGNSA. The DNA of the CDR3 is TGTGCCAGCAGCCCAGACCTTTCGCGGGGGTACGAGCAGTACTTC. Translation: CASSPDLSRGYEQYF. Variable domain in full (rest from reference TRBV7-2 and TRBJ2-7): GAGVSQSPSNKVTEKGKDVELRCDPISGHTALYWYRQSLGQGLEFLIYFQGNSAPDKSGLPSDRFSAERTGGSVSTLTIQRTQQEDSAVYLCASSPDLSRGYEQYFGPGTRLTVT.

J is TRBJ2-3 and V is TRBV7-9; a possible D gene is TRBD1 (6 bases). V was clipped by 1 base and J by 0 bases, with 8 bases between them. From germline, CDR1 is SEHNR and CDR2 FQNEAQ (reference sequence). The CDR3 has 15 residues. The CDR3 loop reads CASSLVGQSTDTQYF. The CDR3 region has the DNA TGTGCCAGCAGCTTAGTAGGACAGAGCACAGATACGCAGTATTTT.

V is TRBV5-1 and J is TRBJ1-4; maybe TRBD1 (6 bases). The germline V gene has CDR1 SGHRS and CDR2 YFSETQ. The CDR3 covers 14 residues. V was cut by 7 bases and J by 4 bases, with 14 bases left in between. Here the CDR3 DNA reads TGCGCCAGCGGGGCGACAGGCGATAATGAAAAACTGTTTTTT. Its protein is CASGATGDNEKLFF.

This clone was detected only once. The chain links TRBV10-1 to TRBJ2-5, with 8 bases identical to TRBD1. Per germline, CDR1 WNHNN and CDR2 SYGVQD (reference sequence). This CDR3 has 14 residues. V trimming: 6 bases; J trimming: 7 bases; junction bases outside the gene matches: 10. CDR3 sequence (DNA): TGCGCCAGCAGCGAAACAGGACAGGGAGGGACCCAGTACTTC. It encodes CASSETGQGGTQYF.

This clone turned up a few times. The rearrangement joins TRBV19 to TRBJ1-2, with 7 bases identical to TRBD1. CDR3 length: 14 residues. Germline CDR1 is LNHDA and CDR2 is SQIVND (reference sequence). The junction had 8 bases not matched to a gene; V was cut back by 7 bases and J by 3 bases. CDR3 in DNA: TGTGCCAGTACCCCGACAGGGTTCCACTATGGCTACACCTTC. This gives the protein CASTPTGFHYGYTF.

This clone was counted a few times. The chain combines TRBV9 with TRBJ2-6; 8 bases agree with TRBD2. Germline V gene data show CDR1 as SGDLS and CDR2 as YYNGEE. The CDR3 is 18 amino acids. Trimming at V came to 2 bases and at J to 2 bases, leaving 9 bases not matched to a gene. CDR3 coding DNA: TGTGCCAGCAGCGTCCCTCTCGGGAGGGGGGCTGGGGCCAACGTCCTGACTTTC. It yields the protein CASSVPLGRGAGANVLTF. Full variable domain (remainder filled in from reference TRBV9 and TRBJ2-6): DSGVTQTPKHLITATGQRVTLRCSPRSGDLSVYWYQQSLDQGLQFLIQYYNGEERAKGNILERFSAQQFPDLHSELNLSSLELGDSALYFCASSVPLGRGAGANVLTFGAGSRLTVL.

The chain recombines TRBV30 with TRBJ2-7; maybe TRBD2 (6 bases). The germline CDR1 and CDR2 sequences are GTSNPN and SVGIG (reference sequence). The germline V and J ends were trimmed by 2 bases and 3 bases, with 11 bases remaining between them. The CDR3 is 13 amino acids. The chain's CDR3 is CAWSPRDFYEQYF. CDR3 sequence (DNA): TGTGCCTGGAGTCCTCGGGACTTCTACGAGCAGTACTTC. Drawing the rest from reference TRBV30 and TRBJ2-7, the complete variable domain is SQTIHQWPATLVQPVGSPLSLECTVEGTSNPNLYWYRQAAGRGLQLLFYSVGIGQISSEVPQNLSASRPQDRQFILSSKKLLLSDSGFYLCAWSPRDFYEQYFGPGTRLTVT.

The J gene is TRBJ2-7, the V gene TRBV5-6; D perhaps matches TRBD2 (7 bases). The ends were cut back, 0 bases at V and 6 bases at J, with 10 bases in the middle. The germline V gene encodes CDR1 SGHDT and CDR2 YYEEEE. The CDR3 sequence is 13 residues long. The CDR3: CASSLVGGAEQYF. The CDR3 DNA reads as TGTGCCAGCAGCTTGGTAGGGGGGGCCGAGCAGTACTTC.

The chain combines TRBV6-6 with TRBJ1-4, with 8 bases fitting TRBD1. Germline values: CDR1 MNHNY, CDR2 SVGAGI (reference sequence). V was pared by 7 bases and J by 5 bases, with 6 bases of the junction left unmatched. CDR3 length: 14 residues. CDR3 sequence: CASKTGELNEKLFF. The DNA of the CDR3 is TGTGCCAGCAAGACAGGGGAGCTGAATGAAAAACTGTTTTTT.

V and J are TRBV27 and TRBJ2-7; 11 bases are shared with TRBD1. CDR1 and CDR2 from the germline V gene are MNHEY and SMNVEV (reference sequence). The CDR3 is 15 amino acids. J was trimmed by 1 base and V by 5 bases; bases with no gene match: 4. CDR3 residues: CASSPGTGGSYEQYF. CDR3 bases: TGTGCCAGCAGTCCCGGGACAGGGGGGTCCTACGAGCAGTACTTC.

The chain combines TRBV19 with TRBJ1-5; D possibly corresponds to TRBD1 (6 bases). CDR1 is LNHDA and CDR2 is SQIVND in the germline V gene (reference sequence). Trimming stripped 3 bases from V and 1 base from J, with 16 bases between. The CDR3 extends over 17 amino acids. CDR3: CASSIAPLGTSNQPQHF. In DNA, the CDR3 is TGTGCCAGTAGTATTGCCCCATTAGGGACAAGCAATCAGCCCCAGCATTTT.

The chain joins TRBV29-1 to TRBJ1-4, with 9 bases that match TRBD1. J gave up 4 bases and V 6 bases, and 24 bases lay outside the gene matches. The CDR3 has 20 residues. Germline V CDR1 and CDR2: SQVTM, ANQGSEA. The CDR3 DNA is TGCAGCGTCGCCGGGACAGGGCCCAACCGGGGCGTGGCCCATAATGAAAAACTGTTTTTT. This codes for CSVAGTGPNRGVAHNEKLFF.

The V gene is TRBV4-2, the J gene TRBJ1-2, with 11 bases identical to TRBD1. CDR3 length equals 18 residues. V gave up 3 bases and J gave up 0 bases; unmatched junction bases: 9. CDR1 and CDR2 (germline): LGHNA, YNFKEQ. The CDR3 spells CASSHNLGTGGANYGYTF. CDR3 DNA: TGTGCCAGCAGCCATAACCTGGGGACAGGGGGAGCTAACTATGGCTACACCTTC.

This clone turned up a few times. The rearrangement joins TRBV19 to TRBJ1-5; D uncertain. V dropped 7 bases and J dropped 3 bases, with 16 bases sitting between them. The CDR3 spans 15 residues. Germline assignment: CDR1 LNHDA and CDR2 SQIVND (reference sequence). In DNA, the CDR3 is TGTGCCAGTACCCCCATCCCCGAGAACAATCAGCCCCAGCATTTT. Amino acid sequence: CASTPIPENNQPQHF.

CDR3 nucleotides: TGTGCCAGCAGGGGCCTCCATGAGCAGTTCTTC. Protein sequence: CASRGLHEQFF. The chain combines TRBV6-5 with TRBJ2-1; D not resolved. The V and J ends lost 6 bases and 8 bases respectively, with 8 bases between them. CDR1 and CDR2 (germline): MNHEY, SVGAGI. The CDR3 has 11 residues.

The V call is TRBV19, the J call TRBJ1-2; the D gene is possibly TRBD1 (5 bases). Trimming removed 1 base from V and 10 bases from J, with 10 bases in between. The CDR3 loop spans 12 amino acids. CDR1 is LNHDA, CDR2 SQIVND, per germline (reference sequence). The CDR3 region is CASSIVGRIYTF. Here the CDR3 DNA reads TGTGCCAGTAGTATAGTGGGGCGGATCTACACCTTC.

The chain uses TRBV5-1 and TRBJ2-5; D not certain. Germline V CDR1 and CDR2: SGHRS, YFSETQ. This CDR3 is built from 14 residues. Trimming shortened V by 2 bases and J by 0 bases, and 8 bases separated the two germline ends. CDR3: CASSFTANQETQYF. Here the CDR3 DNA reads TGCGCCAGCAGCTTTACAGCTAACCAAGAGACCCAGTACTTC.

CDR3 sequence: CASSAPLGQIYQPQHF. In DNA, the CDR3 is TGTGCCAGTAGTGCCCCCCTCGGACAGATCTATCAGCCCCAGCATTTT. The chain has TRBV19 and TRBJ1-5, with D perhaps matching TRBD1 (6 bases). The length of the CDR3 is 16 residues. Per germline, CDR1 LNHDA and CDR2 SQIVND (reference sequence). V gave up 5 bases and J gave up 5 bases, with 19 bases separating them.

This chain connects TRBV10-2 to TRBJ2-7; no clear D. CDR3 length: 16 residues. Germline CDR1 WSHSY, CDR2 SAAADI. V was pared by 10 bases and J by 0 bases, with 22 bases between. Here the CDR3 reads CAILQVSVQNSYEQYF. The CDR3 DNA sequence: TGCGCCATCCTGCAAGTGAGCGTGCAGAACTCCTACGAGCAGTACTTC.

The chain has TRBV5-1 and TRBJ1-1, with D possibly being TRBD1 (6 bases). In germline, CDR1 is SGHRS, CDR2 YFSETQ. This CDR3 is 14 amino acids long. Trimming removed 3 bases at V and 2 bases at J, with 11 bases between. CDR3 sequence reads: CASSSRQANTEAFF. As DNA, the CDR3 is TGCGCCAGCAGCTCCAGACAGGCCAACACTGAAGCTTTCTTT.

The chain links TRBV27 to TRBJ1-2; D might be TRBD1 (5 bases). With 3 bases removed from V and 4 bases from J, the gap between germline ends came to 12 bases. CDR1 is MNHEY, CDR2 SMNVEV, per germline (reference sequence). The CDR3 spans 14 residues. The CDR3 loop reads CASSFGQPSYGYTF. DNA of the CDR3: TGTGCCAGCAGTTTCGGACAACCCAGCTATGGCTACACCTTC.

J is TRBJ2-5 and V is TRBV7-2; TRBD2 matches 15 bases. This CDR3 contains 17 residues. V dropped 5 bases and J dropped 5; count of bases not matched to a gene: 9. Germline CDR1 is SGHTA and CDR2 is FQGNSA. For the CDR3, the DNA is TGTGCCAGCAGCATCCGGACTAGCGGGAGGGCCAGCGAGACCCAGTACTTC. Amino acids: CASSIRTSGRASETQYF.

This clone was counted only a few times. The chain carries TRBV27 and TRBJ2-3; TRBD2 matches 8 bases. Germline values: CDR1 MNHEY, CDR2 SMNVEV (reference sequence). J lost 5 bases, V lost 3 bases, and 10 bases had no gene match. This CDR3 is 16 amino acids long. The CDR3 protein is CASSFESSLAGDTQYF. CDR3 nucleotides: TGTGCCAGCAGTTTTGAGAGTTCGCTAGCGGGAGATACGCAGTATTTT.

The table lists this clone with a few counts. The chain couples TRBV7-7 to TRBJ2-5; the D is unclear. The V and J ends lost 0 bases and 5 bases respectively, with 10 bases between them. The CDR3 is 14 residues long. Germline CDR1 is SSHAT and CDR2 is FNYEAQ (reference sequence). The CDR3 loop is CASSLASVGETQYF. CDR3 coding DNA: TGTGCCAGCAGCTTAGCCTCCGTCGGTGAGACCCAGTACTTC.

The V gene is TRBV30, the J gene TRBJ2-1, with D possibly matching TRBD2 (5 bases). The CDR3 runs 12 residues. In germline, CDR1 is GTSNPN, CDR2 SVGIG (reference sequence). V was pared by 4 bases and J by 4 bases, with 8 bases between. This CDR3 is CAWIGSYNEQFF. CDR3 coding DNA: TGTGCCTGGATAGGGAGTTACAATGAGCAGTTCTTC.

This clone showed up just once. CDR3 sequence (DNA): TGTGCCTGGAGTCTTAGGGGGACAGGGAATCAGCCCCAGCATTTT. Translated: CAWSLRGTGNQPQHF. The V and J genes are TRBV30 and TRBJ1-5; 9 bases are a match to TRBD1. Per the germline V gene, CDR1 is GTSNPN and CDR2 is SVGIG (reference sequence). The CDR3 totals 15 residues. Germline trimming cut 2 bases from V and 4 bases from J; bases unmatched to any gene: 6. The variable domain in full, with the rest retrieved from reference TRBV30 and TRBJ1-5, is SQTIHQWPATLVQPVGSPLSLECTVEGTSNPNLYWYRQAAGRGLQLLFYSVGIGQISSEVPQNLSASRPQDRQFILSSKKLLLSDSGFYLCAWSLRGTGNQPQHFGDGTRLSIL.